A single sample gave rise to the 30 T cell receptor beta chains below, sequenced in a study of T cell changes during pregnancy in multiple sclerosis. Here immunoSEQ multiplex PCR was the method, and the copy in TCRdb shows in-frame clones only, minus some. The table records about 40,000 clones, 80% to 90% of them present only once. Source: CD4+ T cells from peripheral blood mononuclear cells, taken after pregnancy. These TCRs come from a female donor with multiple sclerosis, enrolled in a pregnancy study.

The chain is built from TRBV4-2 and TRBJ1-5; perhaps TRBD1 as D (5 bases). V was pared by 0 bases and J by 4 bases, with 10 bases between. The germline V gene encodes CDR1 LGHNA and CDR2 YNFKEQ. This CDR3 spans 15 amino acids. CDR3 region: CASSQDGAGNQPQHF. The CDR3 DNA reads TGTGCCAGCAGCCAAGATGGGGCAGGGAATCAGCCCCAGCATTTT.

The rearrangement links TRBV20-1 to TRBJ1-2, with D perhaps TRBD1 (6 bases). CDR1 and CDR2 from the germline V gene are DFQATT and SNEGSKA (reference sequence). This CDR3 has 11 amino acids. The V end lost 6 bases, the J end lost 5 bases, and 10 bases lay between the germline ends. The CDR3: CSAIGQYGYTF. The CDR3, as DNA: TGCAGTGCGATCGGACAGTATGGCTACACCTTC.

The chain uses TRBV6-5 and TRBJ2-7, with 7 nucleotides matching TRBD2. The trim removed 5 bases at V and 0 bases at J, leaving 7 bases unmatched. CDR3 size: 15 residues. The germline gives CDR1 MNHEY, CDR2 SVGAGI. The CDR3 nucleotides are TGTGCCAGCAGTCCTACTAGCGTTAACTCCTACGAGCAGTACTTC. As protein: CASSPTSVNSYEQYF.

The V and J genes are TRBV9 and TRBJ2-1; tentatively, D is TRBD2 (6 bases). The CDR3 has 14 amino acids. Per the germline V gene, CDR1 is SGDLS and CDR2 is YYNGEE. V was shortened by 1 base and J by 10 bases, with 15 bases between the two germline ends. CDR3 sequence (DNA): TGTGCCAGCAGCGTAAGTGGTGACGGGAGCGAGCAGTTCTTC. Translating gives CASSVSGDGSEQFF.

The genes are TRBV19 and TRBJ1-5; D is unresolved. The CDR3 totals 14 residues. V was cut by 0 bases and J by 8 bases, with 11 bases left in between. Germline-derived CDR1 and CDR2 are LNHDA and SQIVND (reference sequence). DNA for the CDR3: TGTGCCAGTAGTATAGACGGGGTTGAGGAGCCCCAGCATTTT. It translates to CASSIDGVEEPQHF.

CDR3 nucleotide sequence: TGTGCCAGTGAAGGACAGGGTGCGGCAGATACGCAGTATTTT. Translating gives CASEGQGAADTQYF. The chain links TRBV6-1 to TRBJ2-3; TRBD1 aligns across 8 bases. With 9 bases clipped from V and 4 bases from J, the junction kept 9 bases outside the gene matches. CDR1 and CDR2 (germline): MNHNS, SASEGT. This CDR3 region has 14 residues.

This clone has just one count. The chain is built from TRBV7-8 and TRBJ2-5; 7 bases line up with TRBD1. Germline assignment: CDR1 SGHVS and CDR2 FQNEAQ. This CDR3 is built from 14 residues. Losses at the gene ends were 7 bases for V and 2 bases for J; bases not matched to a gene: 7. The CDR3 DNA reads TGTGCCAGCACCGTGGGACAGCTACAAGAGACCCAGTACTTC. This gives the protein CASTVGQLQETQYF.

The chain is built from TRBV28 and TRBJ1-2; a possible D gene is TRBD1 (5 bases). CDR1 is MDHEN and CDR2 is SYDVKM in the germline V gene. The CDR3 has 12 amino acids. V was trimmed by 8 bases and J by 8 bases, leaving 15 bases between them. In DNA, the CDR3 is TGTGCCAGCGCAGGAGCGCGGGGGGGCTACACCTTC. Translating gives CASAGARGGYTF.

CDR3 sequence reads: CASTQDTANYGYTF. The CDR3 DNA is TGTGCCAGCACCCAGGACACAGCTAACTATGGCTACACCTTC. The gene calls are TRBV7-2 and TRBJ1-2; a possible D gene is TRBD1 (5 bases). Deletions cut 7 bases from V and 0 bases from J, with 12 bases between. The CDR3 contains 14 residues. Germline lookup yields CDR1 SGHTA and CDR2 FQGNSA.

The genes are TRBV4-2 and TRBJ1-2, with TRBD1 matching 9 bases. V gave up 0 bases and J gave up 4 bases; unmatched junction bases: 15. CDR3 length: 19 amino acids. CDR1 and CDR2 from the germline V gene are LGHNA and YNFKEQ. The DNA for the CDR3 is TGTGCCAGCAGCCAAGACACCCCTTCGACAGGGGGGATCTCCTATGGCTACACCTTC. Its translation is CASSQDTPSTGGISYGYTF.

This rearrangement joins TRBV11-2 to TRBJ2-1, with D possibly TRBD2 on 5 matching bases. Per the germline V gene, CDR1 is SGHAT and CDR2 is FQNNGV. This CDR3 is 13 amino acids long. V lost 8 bases, J lost 6 bases, and 14 bases lay in between. The CDR3 nucleotides read TGTGCCAGCTCGACGGGATATGGCAATGAGCAGTTCTTC. Amino acid sequence: CASSTGYGNEQFF.

The chain joins TRBV10-1 to TRBJ2-5; tentative D call: TRBD2 (5 bases). The CDR3 loop spans 15 amino acids. V was trimmed by 0 bases and J by 2 bases, leaving 10 bases between them. Germline assignment: CDR1 WNHNN and CDR2 SYGVQD (reference sequence). The CDR3 coding sequence is TGCGCCAGCAGTGAGTCGAATCCGGGGCAAGAGACCCAGTACTTC. Translating gives CASSESNPGQETQYF.

The V gene is TRBV5-1, the J gene TRBJ2-2; 16 bases fit TRBD2. The germline V gene has CDR1 SGHRS and CDR2 YFSETQ. This CDR3 comprises 18 residues. The trim removed 3 bases at V and 4 bases at J, leaving 6 bases unmatched. CDR3 in DNA: TGCGCCAGCAGCTCGGGACTAGCGGGAGGGCCGGCCACCGGGGAGCTGTTTTTT. The encoded protein is CASSSGLAGGPATGELFF.

The rearrangement uses TRBV7-9 and TRBJ2-3; TRBD2 matches 10 bases. The CDR3 has 15 residues. Germline values: CDR1 SEHNR, CDR2 FQNEAQ (reference sequence). Unmatched junction bases numbered 5, after V lost 2 bases and J lost 6 bases. The CDR3 is CASSLSASGSDTQYF. CDR3 nucleotides: TGTGCCAGCAGCTTATCAGCTAGCGGGAGTGATACGCAGTATTTT.

The gene calls are TRBV5-1 and TRBJ2-2; 10 nucleotides match TRBD2. The germline gives CDR1 SGHRS, CDR2 YFSETQ. With V trimmed by 1 base and J by 1 base, 1 base remained unmatched. The CDR3 runs to 16 residues. In DNA form, the CDR3 reads TGCGCCAGCAGCTTGTCTAGCGGGAGGAACACCGGGGAGCTGTTTTTT. Amino acid sequence: CASSLSSGRNTGELFF.

A note on this clone: Germline and junction disagree at one end, which may indicate a read error. The chain employs TRBV19 and TRBJ2-1; D is perhaps TRBD1 (6 bases). The CDR3 length is 15 residues. The germline V gene has CDR1 LNHDA and CDR2 SQIVND (reference sequence). CDR3 nucleotides: TGTGCCAATAGTCCGTGGGGACACAACTACAATGAGCAGTTCTTC. It codes for CANSPWGHNYNEQFF.

The rearrangement joins TRBV5-6 to TRBJ2-1; TRBD2 aligns across 13 bases. The CDR3 is made up of 17 amino acids. Germline CDR1 is SGHDT and CDR2 is YYEEEE. Trimming took 2 bases from V and 5 from J; bases not matched to a gene: 7. Here the CDR3 reads CASSFGLAGEKDNEQFF. For the CDR3, the DNA is TGTGCCAGCAGCTTCGGACTAGCGGGAGAGAAGGACAATGAGCAGTTCTTC.

The gene calls are TRBV30 and TRBJ2-1, with TRBD2 identical over 8 bases. This CDR3 has 14 amino acids. CDR1 is GTSNPN, CDR2 SVGIG, per germline (reference sequence). J gave up 6 bases and V 0 bases, and 4 bases lay outside the gene matches. Written as DNA, the CDR3 is TGTGCCTGGAGTGTACAAGCGGGGGTCAATGAGCAGTTCTTC. This translates into CAWSVQAGVNEQFF.

The gene calls are TRBV30 and TRBJ1-4, with D maybe TRBD1 (6 bases). This CDR3 contains 13 residues. V was cut by 3 bases and J by 8 bases, with 13 bases left in between. CDR1 is GTSNPN, CDR2 SVGIG, per germline (reference sequence). CDR3 loop: CAWSGGLGEKLFF. In nucleotides, the CDR3 is TGTGCCTGGAGCGGGGGGCTAGGGGAAAAACTGTTTTTT.

This rearrangement joins TRBV6-6 to TRBJ2-7; 7 bases fit TRBD1. This CDR3 has 14 amino acids. Germline loops: CDR1 MNHNY, CDR2 SVGAGI (reference sequence). V shed 4 bases and J 6 bases; nucleotides not matched to a gene: 9. CDR3 sequence: CASSSDTTGTEQYF. The DNA for the CDR3 is TGTGCCAGCAGTTCCGACACGACAGGGACCGAGCAGTACTTC.

The V call is TRBV11-2, the J call TRBJ2-5, with 8 bases aligning to TRBD1. The CDR3 has 12 amino acids. The V gene's germline CDR1 is SGHAT and CDR2 FQNNGV. V was clipped by 8 bases and J by 4 bases; unmatched bases: 3. CDR3: CASGRGRETQYF. The CDR3 coding sequence is TGTGCCAGCGGCAGGGGGCGAGAGACCCAGTACTTC.

The CDR3 DNA follows: TGTGCCAGTAATGACAGGGATCAGCCCCAGCATTTT. This gives the protein CASNDRDQPQHF. The rearrangement uses TRBV19 and TRBJ1-5; 7 nucleotides agree with TRBD1. Unmatched junction bases numbered 2, after V lost 7 bases and J lost 5 bases. This CDR3 has 12 residues. Per germline, CDR1 LNHDA and CDR2 SQIVND (reference sequence).

The V and J genes are TRBV18 and TRBJ2-7; no clear D gene. The length of the CDR3 is 12 residues. V was pared by 3 bases and J by 4 bases, with 7 bases between. Per the germline V gene, CDR1 is KGHSH and CDR2 is LQKENI. In DNA form, the CDR3 reads TGTGCCAGCTCACCGGTAGCATACGAGCAGTACTTC. Translated, it gives CASSPVAYEQYF.

The chain carries TRBV4-1 and TRBJ2-3; 9 positions match TRBD2. CDR3 length: 16 residues. The germline CDR1 and CDR2 sequences are MGHRA and YSYEKL. Trimming removed 4 bases from V and 5 bases from J; junction bases left unmatched: 10. The CDR3 protein is CASSPGASGILDTQYF. For the CDR3, the DNA is TGCGCCAGCAGCCCCGGGGCTAGCGGGATCTTAGATACGCAGTATTTT.

CDR3 DNA sequence: TGTGCCAGCAGCTTCCTAGCGAGCTCCTACAATGAGCAGTTCTTC. The encoded protein is CASSFLASSYNEQFF. The chain recombines TRBV7-2 with TRBJ2-1, with D perhaps TRBD2 (6 bases). There are 15 residues in the CDR3. Trimming left V 3 bases short and J 0 bases short, with 9 bases between. Germline V lookup: CDR1 SGHTA, CDR2 FQGNSA.

This chain uses TRBV11-2 with TRBJ2-6; 7 bases map to TRBD1. V was pared by 5 bases and J by 0 bases, with 4 bases of the junction left unmatched. The CDR3 totals 16 residues. Germline V gene data show CDR1 as SGHAT and CDR2 as FQNNGV. The CDR3 sequence: CASSAPGGSGANVLTF. The CDR3 nucleotides are TGTGCCAGCAGCGCCCCAGGGGGCTCTGGGGCCAACGTCCTGACTTTC.

This chain links TRBV30 with TRBJ1-1, with unresolved D. The V gene's germline CDR1 is GTSNPN and CDR2 SVGIG (reference sequence). Trimming pared 0 bases from V and 2 bases from J, leaving 7 bases between. The CDR3 consists of 13 residues. CDR3 protein: CAWSVRRNTEAFF. CDR3 nucleotide sequence: TGTGCCTGGAGTGTACGTAGAAACACTGAAGCTTTCTTT.

This chain links TRBV5-6 with TRBJ2-1, with D possibly matching TRBD1 (5 bases). Germline V gives CDR1 SGHDT, CDR2 YYEEEE. Trimming removed 4 bases from V and 6 bases from J, with 14 bases in between. The CDR3 contains 14 residues. CDR3 sequence (DNA): TGTGCCAGCAGCAGGGCGACAGCTTTCAATGAGCAGTTCTTC. Translating gives CASSRATAFNEQFF.

The chain carries TRBV5-6 and TRBJ2-5; tentative D call: TRBD2 (5 bases). Germline CDR1 reads SGHDT; CDR2 reads YYEEEE. Trimming cost V 4 bases and J 2 bases, with 12 bases left between them. The CDR3 length is 14 residues. The CDR3 bases are TGTGCCAGCAGCGACCGGGAATTTCAAGAGACCCAGTACTTC. Protein sequence: CASSDREFQETQYF.

This sequence joins TRBV5-1 and TRBJ2-5; 9 bases line up with TRBD1. The CDR3 totals 15 residues. V trimming: 3 bases; J trimming: 7 bases; junction bases outside the gene matches: 10. Germline loops: CDR1 SGHRS, CDR2 YFSETQ. The CDR3 loop is CASSSTGTGFRTQYF. DNA of the CDR3: TGCGCCAGCAGCTCCACCGGGACAGGGTTTCGGACCCAGTACTTC.